The entry below describes one T cell receptor beta chain. One entry per CDR3 protein, called by TCRdb with MiXCR from the 5' RACE reads. The sample has about 360,000 distinct CDR3 sequences, roughly 6.2% seen once. These data come from a study of T cells after yellow fever vaccination. From germline, CDR1 is LGHNA and CDR2 YSLEER. The CDR3 contains 17 residues. The ends were cut back, 0 bases at V and 4 bases at J, with 15 bases in the middle. This chain connects TRBV4-3 to TRBJ2-2, with D maybe TRBD1 (6 bases). Sequencing was performed on PBMCs, taken 5 days after the yellow fever booster vaccination. The source is a man aged 25-45 years who received the YFV17D yellow fever vaccine. This CDR3 reads CASSQEVSGVSTGELFF. Here the CDR3 DNA reads TGCGCCAGCAGCCAAGAAGTATCAGGGGTTTCCACCGGGGAGCTGTTTTTT.